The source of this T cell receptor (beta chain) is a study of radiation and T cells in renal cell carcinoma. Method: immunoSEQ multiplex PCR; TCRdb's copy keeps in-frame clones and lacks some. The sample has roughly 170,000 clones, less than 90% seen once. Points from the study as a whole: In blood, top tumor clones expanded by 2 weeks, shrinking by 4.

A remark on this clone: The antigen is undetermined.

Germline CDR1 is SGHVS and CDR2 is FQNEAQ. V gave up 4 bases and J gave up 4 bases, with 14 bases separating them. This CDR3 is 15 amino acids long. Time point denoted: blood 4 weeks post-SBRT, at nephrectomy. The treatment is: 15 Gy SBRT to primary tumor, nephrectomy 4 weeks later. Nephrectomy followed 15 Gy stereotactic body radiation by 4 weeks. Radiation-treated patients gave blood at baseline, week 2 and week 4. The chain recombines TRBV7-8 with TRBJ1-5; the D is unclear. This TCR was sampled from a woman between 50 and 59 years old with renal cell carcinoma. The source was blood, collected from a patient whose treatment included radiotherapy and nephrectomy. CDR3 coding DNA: TGTGCCAGCAGCTCAACTACCATGCTTAATCAGCCCCAGCATTTT. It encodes CASSSTTMLNQPQHF.